The 11 T cell receptor beta chains listed next were all sequenced from one sample in a study of a mutant IDH1 vaccine in newly diagnosed glioma. Described time point: week 35, safety follow-up. In the vaccine, a single dose held 300 ug of the mutant IDH1 20-mer peptide, along with topical imiquimod. Sequencing was performed with immunoSEQ multiplex PCR; in TCRdb, only in-frame clones are kept and a portion is missing. The sample lists 40,000 to 60,000 clones; more than 65% were seen once. No antigen has been assigned to these receptors. Here the sequenced sample was PBMCs, taken from a glioma patient whose treatment included an IDH1 peptide vaccine. All receptors derive from a man between 35 and 55 years old with glioma.

This clone was seen only once. V usage is TRBV4-1 and J usage is TRBJ2-3; D ambiguous. The V gene's germline CDR1 is MGHRA and CDR2 YSYEKL. The V gene lost 4 bases and the J gene lost 8 bases, with 10 bases spanning the gap. The CDR3 has 12 residues. CDR3 region: CASSPPIGTQYF. CDR3 DNA: TGCGCCAGCAGCCCCCCTATTGGTACGCAGTATTTT.

The rearrangement links TRBV7-8 to TRBJ2-3; D is possibly TRBD1 (6 bases). This CDR3 contains 16 residues. In germline, CDR1 is SGHVS, CDR2 FQNEAQ. V was clipped by 1 base and J by 6 bases, with 17 bases between them. The CDR3 region has the DNA TGTGCCAGCAGCTTAGTTCGGTTTTTGGGGGCGGATACGCAGTATTTT. It encodes CASSLVRFLGADTQYF.

The chain has TRBV6-5 and TRBJ2-3; maybe TRBD1 (6 bases). Germline CDR1 is MNHEY and CDR2 is SVGAGI. V lost 7 bases to trimming and J lost 2 bases, with 13 bases between them. This CDR3 has 14 residues. The chain's CDR3 is CASKRQGHTDTQYF. CDR3 bases: TGTGCCAGCAAACGGCAGGGGCACACAGATACGCAGTATTTT.

The chain links TRBV19 to TRBJ2-5, with D unresolved. The germline gives CDR1 LNHDA, CDR2 SQIVND (reference sequence). The CDR3 spans 15 residues. V dropped 3 bases and J dropped 5 bases, with 16 bases sitting between them. The CDR3 here is CASSIMAGSGETQYF. CDR3 nucleotide sequence: TGTGCCAGTAGTATTATGGCCGGCTCTGGGGAGACCCAGTACTTC.

This chain uses TRBV14 with TRBJ1-2; 9 nucleotides align to TRBD1. CDR1 and CDR2 from the germline V gene are SGHDN and FVKESK. V shed 5 bases and J 4 bases; nucleotides not matched to a gene: 5. The CDR3 contains 14 residues. The CDR3 protein is CASSADRGIYGYTF. As DNA, the CDR3 is TGTGCCAGCAGCGCGGACAGGGGCATCTATGGCTACACCTTC. The variable domain in full, with the rest retrieved from reference TRBV14 and TRBJ1-2, is EAGVTQFPSHSVIEKGQTVTLRCDPISGHDNLYWYRRVMGKEIKFLLHFVKESKQDESGMPNNRFLAERTGGTYSTLKVQPAELEDSGVYFCASSADRGIYGYTFGSGTRLTVV.

This chain uses TRBV29-1 with TRBJ1-4; D ambiguous. The V gene's germline CDR1 is SQVTM and CDR2 ANQGSEA. CDR3 length equals 11 residues. Trimming removed 7 bases at V and 5 bases at J, with 8 bases between. CDR3 bases: TGCAGCGCCAGGCGCAATGAAAAACTGTTTTTT. Translation: CSARRNEKLFF.

V usage is TRBV7-9 and J usage is TRBJ2-1; a weak D match, TRBD2 (7 bases). This CDR3 comprises 18 residues. Trimming removed 1 base at V and 1 base at J, with 17 bases between. Germline CDR1 is SEHNR and CDR2 is FQNEAQ (reference sequence). Here the CDR3 reads CASSLGGSGGRSYNEQFF. DNA of the CDR3: TGTGCCAGCAGCTTAGGAGGGTCGGGGGGCCGATCCTACAATGAGCAGTTCTTC.

V is TRBV6-1 and J is TRBJ2-1; 8 bases are a match to TRBD1. The J segment lost 7 bases and the V segment lost 6 bases, leaving 8 bases of the junction unmatched. CDR1 is MNHNS and CDR2 is SASEGT in the germline V gene. This CDR3 has 14 residues. CDR3 DNA: TGTGCCAGCAGACTCATACAGGGGGTAAATGAGCAGTTCTTC. It specifies CASRLIQGVNEQFF.

This clone came up once. The chain links TRBV2 to TRBJ1-5; D might be TRBD1 (6 bases). This CDR3 contains 15 residues. The germline V gene has CDR1 SNHLY and CDR2 FYNNEI. V was clipped by 3 bases and J by 4 bases, with 13 bases between them. CDR3 coding DNA: TGTGCCAGCAGTGAGGAGGGACACTCTAATCAGCCCCAGCATTTT. Residues: CASSEEGHSNQPQHF.

The chain has TRBV4-1 and TRBJ2-4, with D perhaps TRBD1 or TRBD2 (5 bases each). The germline V gene encodes CDR1 MGHRA and CDR2 YSYEKL. This CDR3 contains 15 residues. Trimming took off 4 bases at V and 1 base at J, with 11 bases between the two ends. Here the CDR3 reads CASSLEGSAKNIQYF. Here the CDR3 DNA reads TGCGCCAGCAGCCTAGAGGGGTCCGCCAAAAACATTCAGTACTTC.

This clone showed up just once. The gene calls are TRBV5-1 and TRBJ1-6, with 7 bases aligning to TRBD1. Per the germline V gene, CDR1 is SGHRS and CDR2 is YFSETQ. The CDR3 is made up of 16 amino acids. With 0 bases clipped from V and 5 bases from J, the junction kept 5 bases outside the gene matches. The CDR3 region is CASSLGQGTNNSPLHF. The CDR3 nucleotides are TGCGCCAGCAGCTTGGGACAGGGAACGAATAATTCACCCCTCCACTTT.